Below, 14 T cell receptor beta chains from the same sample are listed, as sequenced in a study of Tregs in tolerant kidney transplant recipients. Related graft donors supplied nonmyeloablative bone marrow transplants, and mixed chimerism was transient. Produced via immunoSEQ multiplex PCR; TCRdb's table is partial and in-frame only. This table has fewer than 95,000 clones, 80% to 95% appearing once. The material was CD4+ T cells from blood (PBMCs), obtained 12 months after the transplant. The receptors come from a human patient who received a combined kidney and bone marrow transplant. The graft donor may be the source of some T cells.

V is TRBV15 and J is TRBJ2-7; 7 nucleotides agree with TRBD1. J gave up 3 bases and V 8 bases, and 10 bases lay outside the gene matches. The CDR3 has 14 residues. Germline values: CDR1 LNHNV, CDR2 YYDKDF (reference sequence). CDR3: CATGNRQGLYEQYF. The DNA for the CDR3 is TGTGCCACCGGTAACCGACAGGGTCTCTACGAGCAGTACTTC.

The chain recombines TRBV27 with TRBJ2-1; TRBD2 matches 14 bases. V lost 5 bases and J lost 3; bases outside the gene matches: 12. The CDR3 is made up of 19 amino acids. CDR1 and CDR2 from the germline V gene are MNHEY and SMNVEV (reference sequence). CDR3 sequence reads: CASSPPPRLAGGNYNEQFF. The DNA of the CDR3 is TGTGCCAGCAGTCCACCACCCCGACTAGCGGGGGGGAACTACAATGAGCAGTTCTTC.

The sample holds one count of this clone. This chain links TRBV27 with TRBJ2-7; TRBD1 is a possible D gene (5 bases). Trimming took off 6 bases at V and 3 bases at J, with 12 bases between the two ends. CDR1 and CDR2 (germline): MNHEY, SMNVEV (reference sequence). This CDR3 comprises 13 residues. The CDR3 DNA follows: TGTGCCAGCAGCCGGGCAGGGTTCTACGAGCAGTACTTC. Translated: CASSRAGFYEQYF.

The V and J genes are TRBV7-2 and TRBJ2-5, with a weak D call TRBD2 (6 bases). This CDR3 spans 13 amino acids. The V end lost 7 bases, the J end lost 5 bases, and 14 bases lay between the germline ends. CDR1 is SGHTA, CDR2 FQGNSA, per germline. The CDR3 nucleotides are TGTGCCAGCACACTCGGGAGTCTCGAGACCCAGTACTTC. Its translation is CASTLGSLETQYF.

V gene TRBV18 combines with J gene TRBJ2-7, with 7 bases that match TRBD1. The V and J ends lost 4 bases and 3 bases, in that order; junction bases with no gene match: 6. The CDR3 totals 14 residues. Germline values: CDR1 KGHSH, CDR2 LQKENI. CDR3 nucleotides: TGTGCCAGCTCACAACAGGGGATCGGCTACGAGCAGTACTTC. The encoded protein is CASSQQGIGYEQYF.

CDR3 coding DNA: TGTGCCTGGGTTCCCCTGTTTTCAGGCCCCCAGTACTTC. Translated: CAWVPLFSGPQYF. The chain uses TRBV30 and TRBJ2-5, with D hard to call. CDR3 length equals 13 residues. Per germline, CDR1 GTSNPN and CDR2 SVGIG (reference sequence). Trimming pared 5 bases from V and 9 bases from J, leaving 19 bases between. Combining the CDR3 with reference TRBV30 and TRBJ2-5 gives the whole variable domain SQTIHQWPATLVQPVGSPLSLECTVEGTSNPNLYWYRQAAGRGLQLLFYSVGIGQISSEVPQNLSASRPQDRQFILSSKKLLLSDSGFYLCAWVPLFSGPQYFGPGTRLLVL.

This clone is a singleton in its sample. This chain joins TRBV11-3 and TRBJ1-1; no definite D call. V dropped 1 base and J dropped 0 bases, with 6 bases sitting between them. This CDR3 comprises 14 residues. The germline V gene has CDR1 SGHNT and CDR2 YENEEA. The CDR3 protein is CASSLAGLNTEAFF. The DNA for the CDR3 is TGTGCCAGCAGCTTAGCAGGATTGAACACTGAAGCTTTCTTT.

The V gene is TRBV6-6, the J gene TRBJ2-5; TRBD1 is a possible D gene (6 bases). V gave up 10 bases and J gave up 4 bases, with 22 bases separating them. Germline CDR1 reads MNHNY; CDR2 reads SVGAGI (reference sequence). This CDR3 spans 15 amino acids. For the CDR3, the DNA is TGTGCCACCGCCCCCGGCGTGGGACACCGAGAGACCCAGTACTTC. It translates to CATAPGVGHRETQYF.

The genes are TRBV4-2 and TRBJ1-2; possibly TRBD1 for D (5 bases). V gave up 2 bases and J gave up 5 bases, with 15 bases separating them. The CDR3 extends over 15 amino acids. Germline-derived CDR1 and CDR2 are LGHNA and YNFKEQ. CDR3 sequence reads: CASSQSNRFTYGYTF. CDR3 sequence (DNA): TGTGCCAGCAGCCAATCAAACAGGTTCACATATGGCTACACCTTC.

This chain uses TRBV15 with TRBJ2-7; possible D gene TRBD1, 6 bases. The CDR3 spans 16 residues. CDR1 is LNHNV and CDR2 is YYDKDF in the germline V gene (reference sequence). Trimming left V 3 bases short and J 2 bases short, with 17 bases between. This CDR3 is CATSSPGDTGTYEQYF. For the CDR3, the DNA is TGTGCCACCAGCAGTCCAGGGGATACGGGGACCTACGAGCAGTACTTC.

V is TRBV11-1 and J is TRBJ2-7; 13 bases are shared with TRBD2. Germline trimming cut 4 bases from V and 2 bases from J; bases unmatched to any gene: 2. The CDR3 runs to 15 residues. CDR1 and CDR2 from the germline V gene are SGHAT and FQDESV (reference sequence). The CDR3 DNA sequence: TGTGCCAGCAGCTGGACTAGCGGGGGTACCTACGAGCAGTACTTC. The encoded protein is CASSWTSGGTYEQYF.

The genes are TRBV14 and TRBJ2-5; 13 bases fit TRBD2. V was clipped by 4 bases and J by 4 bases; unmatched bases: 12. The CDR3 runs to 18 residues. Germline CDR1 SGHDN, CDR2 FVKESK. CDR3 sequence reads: CASSPWTSGSWLGETQYF. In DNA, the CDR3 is TGTGCCAGCAGCCCCTGGACTAGCGGGAGTTGGCTGGGAGAGACCCAGTACTTC.

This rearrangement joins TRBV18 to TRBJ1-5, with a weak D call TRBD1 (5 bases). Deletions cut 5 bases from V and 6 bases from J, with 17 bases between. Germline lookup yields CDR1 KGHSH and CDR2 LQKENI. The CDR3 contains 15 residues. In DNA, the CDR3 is TGTGCCAGCTCAGGCCTGCGGGGCAACGGTCAGCCCCAGCATTTT. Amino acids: CASSGLRGNGQPQHF. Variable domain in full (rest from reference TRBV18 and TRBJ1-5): NAGVMQNPRHLVRRRGQEARLRCSPMKGHSHVYWYRQLPEEGLKFMVYLQKENIIDESGMPKERFSAEFPKEGPSILRIQQVVRGDSAAYFCASSGLRGNGQPQHFGDGTRLSIL.

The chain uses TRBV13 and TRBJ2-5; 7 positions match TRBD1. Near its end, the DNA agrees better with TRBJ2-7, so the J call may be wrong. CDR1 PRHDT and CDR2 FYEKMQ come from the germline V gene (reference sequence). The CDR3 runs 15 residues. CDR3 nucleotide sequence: TGTGCCAGCAGCCCGCCGACAGGGCTCACCTACGAGCAGTACTTC. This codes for CASSPPTGLTYEQYF.